This is a list of T cell receptor beta chains from one sample in a study of chemoradiotherapy in HPV16-positive cancers. Libraries were prepared by immunoSEQ multiplex PCR; TCRdb keeps only in-frame clonotypes and omits some of them. The sample consists of about 68,000 clones, almost 90% of them appearing once. This sample comprised blood, obtained from a patient who underwent chemoradiotherapy. These receptors all come from a human donor with HPV-associated anogenital cancer. Both conserved end residues are part of each CDR3. The D gene is left open where the match is weak. Part of the rows lack a size; the others show once, few, many or a class for expanded clones.

DNA: TGTGCCAGCAGTTTCCAGTATAGCAATCAGCCCCAGCATTTT; CDR3: CASSFQYSNQPQHF; J: TRBJ1-5; V: TRBV28; D: .; size: .
DNA: TGTGCCACACAGGCTCAGGTTAATCAGCCCCAGCATTTT; CDR3: CATQAQVNQPQHF; J: TRBJ1-5; V: TRBV19; D: .; size: .
DNA: TGTGCCAGCAGTTCTCAGCCTTATAGCAATCAGCCCCAGCATTTT; CDR3: CASSSQPYSNQPQHF; J: TRBJ1-5; V: TRBV6-5; D: .; size: .
DNA: TGTGCCAGCAGCCCCCCCGGGGCAGTTGGCGATGGCTACACCTTC; CDR3: CASSPPGAVGDGYTF; J: TRBJ1-2; V: TRBV5-6; D: .; size: .
DNA: TGTGCCAGCAGTTTAAGAAAGGGGTTAAATCACACCTTC; CDR3: CASSLRKGLNHTF; J: TRBJ1-2; V: TRBV28; D: .; size: few
DNA: TGTGCCAGCAGCCTTAACCCCTTC; CDR3: CASSLNPF; J: TRBJ2-7; V: TRBV6-4; D: .; size: .
DNA: TGTGCCAGCACCGAAACAGGGGGCGAATATGGCTACACCTTC; CDR3: CASTETGGEYGYTF; J: TRBJ1-2; V: TRBV2; D: TRBD1; size: .
DNA: TGTGCCAGTAGTACCACAGGGTTTGCCGAGCAGTACTTC; CDR3: CASSTTGFAEQYF; J: TRBJ2-7; V: TRBV19; D: .; size: .
DNA: TGTGCCAGCTCACCACAGGGCCCCTTCTACGAGCAGTACTTC; CDR3: CASSPQGPFYEQYF; J: TRBJ2-7; V: TRBV18; D: .; size: .
DNA: TGTGCCAGCAGGCCCAGGGGGCTAAATCAGCCCCAGCATTTT; CDR3: CASRPRGLNQPQHF; J: TRBJ1-5; V: TRBV21-1; D: .; size: .
DNA: TGTGCAAGTCGCCACCCGGGGGACAGAGTCATACATCAGCCCCAGCATTTT; CDR3: CASRHPGDRVIHQPQHF; J: TRBJ1-5; V: TRBV12-2; D: .; size: .
DNA: TGTGCTAGTGGTTTGGATGGCAGACGCTCTGGGGCCAACGTCCTGACTTTC; CDR3: CASGLDGRRSGANVLTF; J: TRBJ2-6; V: TRBV12-5; D: .; size: .
DNA: TGTGCCATATCTAGCGGGGGGGCGCGAACAGATACGCAGTATTTT; CDR3: CAISSGGARTDTQYF; J: TRBJ2-3; V: TRBV30; D: TRBD2; size: .
DNA: TGTGCCAGCAGCCCGACTAGCGGGCAAGAGACCCAGTACTTC; CDR3: CASSPTSGQETQYF; J: TRBJ2-5; V: TRBV7-2; D: TRBD2; size: .
DNA: TGTGCCAGCAGCCCCGGGACAGGCCTAGCCTACGAGCAGTACTTC; CDR3: CASSPGTGLAYEQYF; J: TRBJ2-7; V: TRBV9; D: TRBD1; size: .
DNA: TGTGCCAGCAGCCAAGAGGCAGCTCATGGCTACACCTTC; CDR3: CASSQEAAHGYTF; J: TRBJ1-2; V: TRBV14; D: .; size: .
DNA: TGTGCCAGTAGGAACCTATGGAGTGAAAAACTGTTTTTT; CDR3: CASRNLWSEKLFF; J: TRBJ1-4; V: TRBV19; D: .; size: .
DNA: TGTGCCAGCAGTGACTCTGAGGACGCACCGAGGAACACTGAAGCTTTCTTT; CDR3: CASSDSEDAPRNTEAFF; J: TRBJ1-1; V: TRBV6-4; D: .; size: .
DNA: TGTGCCACGCAAGGCAGGGGACAAAACACTGAAGCTTTCTTT; CDR3: CATQGRGQNTEAFF; J: TRBJ1-1; V: TRBV19; D: .; size: .
DNA: TGTGCCAGCAGCTTATTGCATACACCCTACGAGCAGTACTTC; CDR3: CASSLLHTPYEQYF; J: TRBJ2-7; V: TRBV7-8; D: .; size: .
DNA: TGTGCCAGCAGCCCGGGGAAGTTGTGGGATACGCAGTATTTT; CDR3: CASSPGKLWDTQYF; J: TRBJ2-3; V: TRBV11-3; D: .; size: .
DNA: TGTGCCAGCAGCTTAGGGACAGGGTCCTACGAGCAGTACTTC; CDR3: CASSLGTGSYEQYF; J: TRBJ2-7; V: TRBV11-2; D: TRBD1; size: once
DNA: TGTGCCAGTAGTATGTGGGAATCTTCCTATGGCTACACCTTC; CDR3: CASSMWESSYGYTF; J: TRBJ1-2; V: TRBV19; D: .; size: once
DNA: TGCGCCAGCAGCCCCCACGACAGGGCCGAGCAGTACTTC; CDR3: CASSPHDRAEQYF; J: TRBJ2-7; V: TRBV5-1; D: TRBD1; size: .
DNA: TGCGCCAGCAGCCAAGAAACGATCTCTGAAGCTTTCTTT; CDR3: CASSQETISEAFF; J: TRBJ1-1; V: TRBV4-1; D: .; size: .
DNA: TGTGCCAGCAGCCCCAGGGGTTATAGCAATCAGCCCCAGCATTTT; CDR3: CASSPRGYSNQPQHF; J: TRBJ1-5; V: TRBV6-1; D: .; size: .
DNA: TGTGCCAGCAGTCCCCCCGGGCGAGATTATGGCTACACCTTC; CDR3: CASSPPGRDYGYTF; J: TRBJ1-2; V: TRBV28; D: .; size: medium-sized